This T cell receptor (beta chain) was found in a study of T cells in Graves' hyperthyroidism and ophthalmopathy. Among ophthalmopathy patients, the Clinical Activity Score reached at least 3, the NOSPECS grade reached at least 4, and duration remained under 3 months. Diagnoses rested on clinical symptoms, serum thyroxine and TRAb, thyroid ultrasound and orbital computed tomography. This clonotype occurred once. Its matching antigen is unknown. TCR beta CDR3 regions were amplified from RNA transcripts. Carried out on the TCR CDR3, a first-round RT-PCR used the HTBI primer set. TCRdb independently ran MiXCR on the multiplex PCR reads; one entry per CDR3 protein. Among some 490,000 distinct CDR3 sequences, about 20% were seen once, and the ten largest hold under 55%. Notes on the study in general: In the blood, most expanded thyroid clonotypes above 0.001 appeared as well. Ophthalmopathy and stable hyperthyroidism were told apart by a 13 V-J model.

The germline V and J ends were trimmed by 4 bases and 7 bases, with 14 bases remaining between them. The CDR3 length is 12 residues. From germline, CDR1 is GTSNPN and CDR2 SVGIG (reference sequence). This rearrangement joins TRBV30 to TRBJ2-7, with D hard to call. The clonotype comes from a woman between 70 and 85 years old with Graves' ophthalmopathy. Sample: blood. For the CDR3, the DNA is TGTGCCTGGACTCCTACAACCCTGGAGCAGTACTTC. Residues: CAWTPTTLEQYF.